This T cell receptor beta chain came from a study of tumor-infiltrating lymphocytes in primary liver carcinoma (dated by TCRdb to about 2017). At the level of the whole study: Between November 2015 and early 2016, 4 or 5 patients in China with histopathologically diagnosed primary liver carcinoma had their tumors surgically resected. Hepatocellular carcinoma (four) or combined HCC and intrahepatic cholangiocarcinoma (one) was present in the five patients, who were three men and two women aged 30 to 69 years. Tumors of the five patients were stage T1-T3 N0M0 with maximum diameters of about 4.2 to 10 cm. Across five regions of each liver tumor, along with adjacent normal tissue and blood, the study brought together TCRbeta repertoire sequencing, expression microarrays and whole-exome sequencing. A total of approximately 35 specimens from 5 patients underwent TCRbeta repertoire sequencing, comprising 25 tumor regions, 5 adjacent noncancerous liver tissues and 5 peripheral blood samples. Roughly 3.5 to 7.5 million productive TCRbeta reads were obtained per sample, and no significant difference in read depth was found between tissue types. Reproducibility between technical replicate repertoires was high, with correlation coefficients above 0.98 and mean shared-clone rates about 0.9. What the study reported, not specific to this receptor: Only the TCR beta chain was sequenced, so true repertoire diversity is likely underestimated because unpaired alpha chains were not captured. Because the samples were bulk and unsorted, CD4+ and CD8+ T cell repertoires could not be compared. The top 250 clones made up a significantly larger repertoire fraction in tumors than in blood (p = 0.039). Only a few patients were included in the study, and the authors note that the findings should be validated in a larger study. Repertoire overlap was higher between tumor regions (mean around 36%) than tumor-adjacent (around 17%) or tumor-blood (approximately 14%) pairs, consistent with antigen-driven expansion.

Starting from around 500 ng total RNA, TCRbeta-specific cDNA was produced by reverse transcription with a constant-region primer and ProtoScript II reverse transcriptase. Construction of the TCRbeta libraries relied on three nested rounds of multiplex PCR, following a slightly modified ARM-PCR procedure. A final 25-cycle PCR with Deep VentR polymerase added sample barcodes and Illumina adapters. Before sequencing, amplicons of 200-500 bp were gel-purified using a QIAquick gel extraction kit. TCRbeta amplicons were sequenced on an Illumina HiSeq 2500 with 250-bp paired-end reads. The original pipeline was this. Quality trimming of reads was performed with Trimmomatic v0.33, and paired reads were merged with FLASH v1.2.11 so that full CDR3 sequences could be recovered. MiGEC v1.2.1b assigned V, D and J germline segments to the rearranged TCRbeta sequences. Clonotype statistics and Shannon-Wiener diversity indices were computed with VDJtools v1.0.0. Except for diversity analysis, only the 250 most abundant clonotypes of each sample were used in subsequent analyses to reduce sampling bias. In TCRdb, the public reads were trimmed at Q25 with fastp and aligned with MiXCR, with productive beta chains retained. All rows with the same CDR3 protein become a single entry with the most common DNA and genes. The V and J calls and clone size are TCRdb's, not the authors'. The sample table lists roughly 180,000 distinct CDR3 sequences, 60% of them with a count of one. In total, the top ten clones hold approximately 70% of the sample.

Blood RNA was extracted from unsorted whole blood with TRIzol reagent; germline DNA came from the DNeasy Blood & Tissue kit. At the time of sampling, the patients had chronic HBV infection and had not received any treatment. Approximately 3.9 milliliters of peripheral blood were collected into K2EDTA tubes before surgery. Of note for this clonotype: The antigen it binds to is not known. One end of the junction varies from germline; a read error may be responsible.

Source material: peripheral blood. The sequence was obtained from a man aged 35-49 years with primary liver carcinoma and hepatitis B virus infection.

At the DNA level, the sequence is TGTACCAGCAGCTTAGGGCGGGAGAGCACAGATACGCAGTATTTT. It codes for CTSSLGRESTDTQYF. The rearranged segments are TRBV11-2 and TRBJ2-3; TRBD2 fits 7 bases in the junction. Reading from cysteine to phenylalanine, the CDR3 counts 15 amino acids. The retained sequence is limited to the CDR3, 45 bases, with the frame set at the first base. CDR1 and CDR2 are drawn from the germline V gene: SGHAT, FQNNGV.